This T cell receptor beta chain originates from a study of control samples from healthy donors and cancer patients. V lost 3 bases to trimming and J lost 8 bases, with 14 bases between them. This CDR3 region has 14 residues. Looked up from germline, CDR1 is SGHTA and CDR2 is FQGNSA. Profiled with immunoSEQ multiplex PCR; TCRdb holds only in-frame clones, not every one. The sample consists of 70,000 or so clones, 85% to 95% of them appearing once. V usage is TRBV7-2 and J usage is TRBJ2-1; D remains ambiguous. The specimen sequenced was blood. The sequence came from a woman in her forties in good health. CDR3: CASSFSTGYDEQFF. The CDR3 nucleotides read TGTGCCAGCAGCTTTTCCACTGGGTACGATGAGCAGTTCTTC.